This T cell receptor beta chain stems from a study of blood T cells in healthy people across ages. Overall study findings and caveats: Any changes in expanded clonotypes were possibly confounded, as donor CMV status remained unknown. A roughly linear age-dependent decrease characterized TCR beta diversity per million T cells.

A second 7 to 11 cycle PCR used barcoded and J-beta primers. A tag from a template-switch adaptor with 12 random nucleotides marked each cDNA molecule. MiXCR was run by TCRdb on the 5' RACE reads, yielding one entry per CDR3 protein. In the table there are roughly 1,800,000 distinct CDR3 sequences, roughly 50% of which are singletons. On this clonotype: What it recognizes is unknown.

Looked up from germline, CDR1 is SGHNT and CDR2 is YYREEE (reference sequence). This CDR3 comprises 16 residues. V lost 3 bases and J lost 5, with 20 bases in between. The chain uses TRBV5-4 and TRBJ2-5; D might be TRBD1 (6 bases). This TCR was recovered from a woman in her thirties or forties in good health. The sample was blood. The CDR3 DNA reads TGTGCCAGCAGCTATAAACAGGGTACAAGGTTCGAGACCCAGTACTTC. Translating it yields CASSYKQGTRFETQYF.